Presented here are 18 T cell receptor beta chains from one specimen sequenced in a study of blood T cell repertoires in COVID-19. Clones were read by immunoSEQ multiplex PCR, and TCRdb kept only the in-frame ones, dropping some. The profile shows some 210,000 clones, more than 85% of them singletons. The sample consisted of peripheral blood. Every receptor here comes from a man aged 55 to 70 with COVID-19, enrolled during active disease.

This sequence joins TRBV6-2 or TRBV6-3 and TRBJ2-7; TRBD1 matches at 8 bases. The CDR3 has 11 amino acids. With V trimmed by 5 bases and J by 12 bases, 6 bases remained unmatched. Germline values: CDR1 MNHEY, CDR2 SVGEGT. CDR3 coding DNA: TGTGCCAGCAGTAACGGACAGGGCATGTACTTC. Amino acid sequence: CASSNGQGMYF.

This clone appeared once. The chain combines TRBV24-1 with TRBJ2-2; D not resolved. Germline V gene data show CDR1 as KGHDR and CDR2 as SFDVKD. V lost 12 bases and J lost 6, with 10 bases in between. The CDR3 is 11 amino acids. DNA for the CDR3: TGTGCCGCCCTCGGTTCCGGGGAGCTGTTTTTT. This gives the protein CAALGSGELFF.

This chain links TRBV3-1 (or the pseudogene TRBV3-2) with TRBJ1-1; 8 bases are a match to TRBD1. With V trimmed by 1 base and J by 7 bases, 5 bases remained unmatched. The V gene's germline CDR1 is LGHDT and CDR2 YNNKEL (reference sequence). This CDR3 is 14 amino acids long. The CDR3 bases are TGTGCCAGCAGCCAAGCCGGGACAGGATTTGAAGCTTTCTTT. Translation: CASSQAGTGFEAFF.

This sequence joins TRBV18 and TRBJ2-7; TRBD1 aligns across 8 bases. Germline V gene lookup returns CDR1 KGHSH and CDR2 LQKENI. The CDR3 spans 15 residues. The ends lost 5 bases at V and 0 bases at J; junction bases unmatched: 6. The CDR3 DNA reads as TGTGCCAGCTCATTAGGACAGGGTATCTCCTACGAGCAGTACTTC. This codes for CASSLGQGISYEQYF.

This clone appeared once. The rearrangement joins TRBV2 to TRBJ2-7; D perhaps matches TRBD2 (7 bases). The ends were cut back, 6 bases at V and 2 bases at J, with 17 bases in the middle. This CDR3 contains 15 residues. Germline lookup yields CDR1 SNHLY and CDR2 FYNNEI. As DNA, the CDR3 is TGTGCCAGCAGCGCGGGGGCAGGGACCACCTACGAGCAGTACTTC. This encodes CASSAGAGTTYEQYF.

The chain couples TRBV29-1 to TRBJ2-7; D possibly corresponds to TRBD1 (5 bases). The CDR3 extends over 13 amino acids. CDR1 and CDR2 (germline): SQVTM, ANQGSEA. V was trimmed by 6 bases and J by 3 bases, leaving 15 bases between them. CDR3 in DNA: TGCAGCGTCGCCTTAGGCAGGGACTACGAGCAGTACTTC. Translating it yields CSVALGRDYEQYF.

The rearrangement uses TRBV5-1 and TRBJ1-1; the match to TRBD1 covers 10 bases. V lost 0 bases, J lost 6 bases, and 5 bases stayed unmatched. The germline V gene encodes CDR1 SGHRS and CDR2 YFSETQ. This CDR3 is built from 15 residues. DNA for the CDR3: TGCGCCAGCAGCTTGGGACAGGGGGCTTTGGCTGAAGCTTTCTTT. Translated, it gives CASSLGQGALAEAFF.

The chain joins TRBV9 to TRBJ2-1; TRBD2 aligns across 8 bases. Germline trimming cut 0 bases from V and 9 bases from J; bases unmatched to any gene: 14. Germline V CDR1 and CDR2: SGDLS, YYNGEE. The CDR3 contains 17 residues. The DNA of the CDR3 is TGTGCCAGCAGCGTAGCTGGTGTCAGCGGGAGTTTCGGTGAGCAGTTCTTC. It codes for CASSVAGVSGSFGEQFF.

This chain links TRBV5-5 with TRBJ2-1; TRBD1 matches 9 bases. Germline V lookup: CDR1 SGHKS, CDR2 YYEKEE (reference sequence). The J segment lost 14 bases and the V segment lost 5 bases, leaving 11 bases of the junction unmatched. The CDR3 runs 13 residues. CDR3 in DNA: TGTGCCAGCAGTTTAGACAGGGGGGGTGGAAAGTTCTTC. Amino acids: CASSLDRGGGKFF.

The chain is built from TRBV27 and TRBJ2-1; 7 bases fit TRBD2. CDR1 and CDR2 (germline): MNHEY, SMNVEV (reference sequence). This CDR3 region has 15 residues. V lost 8 bases and J lost 7; bases outside the gene matches: 14. CDR3 loop: CASCLAGGKRNEQFF. CDR3 bases: TGTGCCAGCTGCTTAGCGGGCGGTAAGAGGAATGAGCAGTTCTTC.

J is TRBJ1-2 and V is TRBV6-2 or TRBV6-3; D remains ambiguous. Per germline, CDR1 MNHEY and CDR2 SVGEGT. Between the trimmed V and J ends, which lost 3 bases and 6 bases, there was a span of 17 bases. The CDR3 has 15 amino acids. The DNA of the CDR3 is TGTGCCAGCAGTTATGGATCGGTTTCGCGGAATGGCTACACCTTC. This translates into CASSYGSVSRNGYTF.

This chain links TRBV7-2 with TRBJ2-3, with 10 nucleotides matching TRBD1. Trimming removed 2 bases from V and 4 bases from J; junction bases left unmatched: 6. This CDR3 comprises 16 residues. CDR1 is SGHTA, CDR2 FQGNSA, per germline. The CDR3 region is CASSLLGQGVSDTQYF. CDR3 in DNA: TGTGCCAGCAGCTTATTAGGACAGGGGGTATCAGATACGCAGTATTTT.

V is TRBV3-1 (or the pseudogene TRBV3-2) and J is TRBJ1-2; 8 bases line up with TRBD1. Germline V gene sequence: CDR1 LGHDT, CDR2 YNNKEL (reference sequence). The CDR3 loop spans 12 amino acids. V was clipped by 2 bases and J by 7 bases; unmatched bases: 0. In nucleotides, the CDR3 is TGTGCCAGCAGCCAAACAGGGGGTGGCTACACCTTC. Translating it yields CASSQTGGGYTF.

This chain joins TRBV7-2 and TRBJ1-2, with 8 nucleotides matching TRBD1. The CDR3 sequence is 14 residues long. V lost 6 bases, J lost 9 bases, and 12 bases stayed unmatched. The germline gives CDR1 SGHTA, CDR2 FQGNSA. CDR3 sequence: CASRPPGQDLRYTF. As DNA, the CDR3 is TGTGCCAGCAGGCCCCCGGGACAGGACCTCCGCTACACCTTC.

The V gene is TRBV7-9, the J gene TRBJ2-7, with a weak D call TRBD1 (5 bases). Germline V gene lookup returns CDR1 SEHNR and CDR2 FQNEAQ (reference sequence). The ends were cut back, 5 bases at V and 4 bases at J, with 18 bases in the middle. The CDR3 length is 15 residues. The CDR3 sequence is CASSPNTGVAYEQYF. The DNA for the CDR3 is TGTGCCAGCAGCCCGAACACAGGTGTCGCGTACGAGCAGTACTTC.

This chain connects TRBV3-1 (or the pseudogene TRBV3-2) to TRBJ1-1, with TRBD1 as a possible D gene (5 bases). The CDR3 sequence is 14 residues long. The V gene lost 4 bases and the J gene lost 4 bases, with 13 bases spanning the gap. Germline V gene data show CDR1 as LGHDT and CDR2 as YNNKEL (reference sequence). The DNA for the CDR3 is TGTGCCAGCAGCCGGGGACGGGGAGGCACTGAAGCTTTCTTT. Translation: CASSRGRGGTEAFF.

In DNA form, the CDR3 reads TGTGCCAGTAGTATCGGGACACTTCTAGCCAAAAACATTCAGTACTTC. This codes for CASSIGTLLAKNIQYF. This chain uses TRBV19 with TRBJ2-4; possible D gene TRBD1, 6 bases. Germline V CDR1 and CDR2: LNHDA, SQIVND (reference sequence). The CDR3 contains 16 residues. The V and J ends lost 3 bases and 0 bases respectively, with 12 bases between them.

This sequence joins TRBV5-6 and TRBJ1-4; tentative D call: TRBD1 (6 bases). V lost 2 bases, J lost 2 bases, and 10 bases lay in between. Germline V lookup: CDR1 SGHDT, CDR2 YYEEEE. The CDR3 sequence is 15 residues long. Here the CDR3 DNA reads TGTGCCAGCAGCTTAAGGGGGTCGACTAATGAAAAACTGTTTTTT. Translating it yields CASSLRGSTNEKLFF.